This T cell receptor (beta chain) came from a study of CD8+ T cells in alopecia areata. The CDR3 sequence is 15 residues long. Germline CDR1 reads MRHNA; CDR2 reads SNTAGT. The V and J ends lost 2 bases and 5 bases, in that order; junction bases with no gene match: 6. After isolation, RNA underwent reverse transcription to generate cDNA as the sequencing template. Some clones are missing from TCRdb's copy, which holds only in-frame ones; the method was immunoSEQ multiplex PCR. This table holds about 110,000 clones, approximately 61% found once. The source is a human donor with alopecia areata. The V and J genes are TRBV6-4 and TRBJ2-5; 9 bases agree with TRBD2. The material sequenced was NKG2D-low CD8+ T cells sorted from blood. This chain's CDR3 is CASSDQAGGPETQYF. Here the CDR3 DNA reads TGTGCCAGCAGTGACCAGGCGGGAGGGCCGGAGACCCAGTACTTC.